This TCR beta chain is drawn from a study of shared clonotypes between healthy human individuals. Overall study: Aged 18 to 49, the donors were a couple of women and a few men. Findings and caveats of the study: Inspection by rarefaction showed sorted-subset sequencing to be incomplete despite large depth. Richness estimates generally favored naive over memory subsets.

The germline V and J ends were trimmed by 6 bases and 0 bases, with 10 bases remaining between them. The germline V gene encodes CDR1 SNHLY and CDR2 FYNNEI. This CDR3 region has 14 residues. Details on this clone: Its antigen is not known.

The method was immunoSEQ multiplex PCR; TCRdb's version includes in-frame clones alone and lacks a portion of them. Of about a million clones in the sample, around three quarters are singletons; the top ten hold over 1.3%. Every contributor of samples was a Caucasian grown-up residing in Nashville, Tennessee. The sequence came from a man aged 18 to 29 in good health. The chain couples TRBV2 to TRBJ2-3, with D unresolved. Material for sequencing was memory CD4+ T cells sorted from blood. Subset described: CD45RA-negative fraction. This CDR3 is CASSPLVSTDTQYF. The CDR3 DNA reads as TGTGCCAGCAGCCCATTGGTCAGCACAGATACGCAGTATTTT.